The 14 T cell receptor beta chains below were found in one sample sequenced in a study of long-term antiretroviral therapy in people with HIV. Survey-level resolution applied to immunoSEQ assay v3.0. Using immunoSEQ multiplex PCR, the repertoire was profiled, and TCRdb retains in-frame clones only, with some absent. The sample includes about 15,000 clones, roughly 80% of them seen just once. Sequenced material: unsorted PBMCs, taken less than 1.3 years before starting antiretroviral therapy. The receptor source for this set is a man aged 25 to 45 with HIV.

This clone was picked up a small number of times. CDR3 in amino acids: CASSLSGVQPQHF. The CDR3 DNA reads TGTGCCAGCAGTTTATCTGGGGTCCAGCCCCAGCATTTT. J is TRBJ1-5 and V is TRBV27; D is unresolved. The CDR3 spans 13 residues. With 0 bases removed from V and 7 bases from J, the gap between germline ends came to 7 bases. Germline-derived CDR1 and CDR2 are MNHEY and SMNVEV (reference sequence).

V usage is TRBV6-5 and J usage is TRBJ1-2; weak D call: TRBD1 (6 bases). Germline CDR1 is MNHEY and CDR2 is SVGAGI. The germline V and J ends were trimmed by 9 bases and 8 bases, with 16 bases remaining between them. This CDR3 is built from 12 residues. CDR3 loop: CASLSQGGGYTF. The CDR3 DNA is TGTGCCAGTCTTTCACAGGGAGGCGGCTACACCTTC.

This chain's CDR3 is CASSQGIGGGREQYF. CDR3 coding DNA: TGCGCCAGCAGCCAAGGGATAGGGGGGGGCCGGGAGCAGTACTTC. The gene calls are TRBV4-3 and TRBJ2-7, with a weak D call TRBD2 (7 bases). Germline-derived CDR1 and CDR2 are LGHNA and YSLEER. V was clipped by 1 base and J by 7 bases, with 17 bases between them. The length of the CDR3 is 15 residues.

This clone is a singleton in its sample. The genes are TRBV5-1 and TRBJ2-5; no reliable D call. Germline assignment: CDR1 SGHRS and CDR2 YFSETQ. This CDR3 has 14 residues. V was cut by 4 bases and J by 2 bases, with 12 bases left in between. The CDR3 bases are TGCGCCAGCAGCCATGGACGAACTCAAGAGACCCAGTACTTC. Its translation is CASSHGRTQETQYF.

The rearrangement uses TRBV7-9 and TRBJ1-4, with 10 bases that match TRBD1. CDR1 is SEHNR, CDR2 FQNEAQ, per germline (reference sequence). This CDR3 spans 15 amino acids. The trim removed 5 bases at V and 9 bases at J, leaving 9 bases unmatched. CDR3 region: CASSLTGTGEKKLFF. The CDR3 DNA reads TGTGCCAGCAGCCTCACCGGGACAGGGGAGAAAAAACTGTTTTTT.

The chain couples TRBV7-9 to TRBJ2-5; either TRBD1 or TRBD2 may supply D (5 bases each). The V end was cut by 6 bases, the J end by 2 bases, with 16 bases between. The V gene's germline CDR1 is SEHNR and CDR2 FQNEAQ (reference sequence). This CDR3 region has 15 residues. This chain's CDR3 is CASRAGFLAQETQYF. The CDR3 bases are TGTGCCAGCAGGGCAGGGTTCCTAGCTCAAGAGACCCAGTACTTC.

This chain connects TRBV2 to TRBJ2-7; D ambiguous. Per the germline V gene, CDR1 is SNHLY and CDR2 is FYNNEI. Trimming took 6 bases from V and 3 from J, leaving 21 bases between them. The CDR3 totals 16 residues. CDR3 DNA: TGTGCCAGCAGCCGACGGCCAGAGGATTATATCTACGAGCAGTACTTC. This encodes CASSRRPEDYIYEQYF.

The rearrangement joins TRBV4-2 to TRBJ2-1; 15 bases map to TRBD2. V lost 1 base and J lost 0; bases outside the gene matches: 1. The CDR3 has 18 residues. The V gene's germline CDR1 is LGHNA and CDR2 YNFKEQ. Here the CDR3 reads CASSQGTSGGASYNEQFF. The CDR3 DNA reads as TGTGCCAGCAGCCAAGGGACTAGCGGGGGGGCCTCCTACAATGAGCAGTTCTTC.

This clone came up a few times. The rearrangement uses TRBV15 and TRBJ1-5; D unresolved. The CDR3 spans 12 residues. Looked up from germline, CDR1 is LNHNV and CDR2 is YYDKDF (reference sequence). Trimming took 1 base from V and 7 from J, leaving 5 bases between them. The CDR3 DNA reads TGTGCCACCAGCAGAGTTGAGCAGCCCCAGCATTTT. Its translation: CATSRVEQPQHF.

This chain links TRBV7-9 with TRBJ1-3; D possibly corresponds to TRBD1 (5 bases). CDR3 length equals 13 residues. The ends were cut back, 7 bases at V and 4 bases at J, with 11 bases in the middle. In germline, CDR1 is SEHNR, CDR2 FQNEAQ (reference sequence). CDR3 residues: CASTLGEGNTIYF. CDR3 coding DNA: TGTGCCAGCACCCTGGGGGAAGGAAACACCATATATTTT. The full variable domain, completed using reference TRBV7-9 and TRBJ1-3, is DTGVSQNPRHKITKRGQNVTFRCDPISEHNRLYWYRQTLGQGPEFLTYFQNEAQLEKSRLLSDRFSAERPKGSFSTLEIQRTEQGDSAMYLCASTLGEGNTIYFGEGSWLTVV.

The chain carries TRBV11-3 and TRBJ1-5, with D unresolved. V shed 1 base and J shed 4 bases, with 20 bases lying between them. CDR3 size: 18 residues. Germline CDR1 and CDR2: SGHNT and YENEEA. CDR3 in amino acids: CASSLVSPPTSGNQPQHF. The CDR3 DNA is TGTGCCAGCAGCTTAGTTTCCCCCCCGACAAGTGGGAATCAGCCCCAGCATTTT.

The V gene is TRBV6-5, the J gene TRBJ2-7; 8 nucleotides agree with TRBD1. Germline trimming cut 2 bases from V and 7 bases from J; bases unmatched to any gene: 10. CDR3 size: 15 residues. The germline V gene has CDR1 MNHEY and CDR2 SVGAGI. As DNA, the CDR3 is TGTGCCAGCAGTTACCTGGCAGGGGGCCCGGGGGAGCAGTACTTC. It specifies CASSYLAGGPGEQYF.

The CDR3 nucleotides read TGTGCCATCAGTGAGTCCTACAGATCCGACAGGCGAAACTATGGCTACACCTTC. Encoded protein: CAISESYRSDRRNYGYTF. The chain carries TRBV10-3 and TRBJ1-2, with TRBD1 as a possible D gene (6 bases). Trimming left V 0 bases short and J 2 bases short, with 19 bases between. Germline loops: CDR1 ENHRY, CDR2 SYGVKD. CDR3 size: 18 residues.

This sequence joins TRBV7-2 and TRBJ2-7; 8 bases align to TRBD2. Germline V gives CDR1 SGHTA, CDR2 FQGNSA. This CDR3 has 14 residues. V shed 4 bases, J shed 4 bases, and the junction held 6 bases outside the gene matches. CDR3 sequence: CASSSQRGSYEQYF. CDR3 sequence (DNA): TGTGCCAGCAGCTCCCAGCGGGGGAGTTACGAGCAGTACTTC.